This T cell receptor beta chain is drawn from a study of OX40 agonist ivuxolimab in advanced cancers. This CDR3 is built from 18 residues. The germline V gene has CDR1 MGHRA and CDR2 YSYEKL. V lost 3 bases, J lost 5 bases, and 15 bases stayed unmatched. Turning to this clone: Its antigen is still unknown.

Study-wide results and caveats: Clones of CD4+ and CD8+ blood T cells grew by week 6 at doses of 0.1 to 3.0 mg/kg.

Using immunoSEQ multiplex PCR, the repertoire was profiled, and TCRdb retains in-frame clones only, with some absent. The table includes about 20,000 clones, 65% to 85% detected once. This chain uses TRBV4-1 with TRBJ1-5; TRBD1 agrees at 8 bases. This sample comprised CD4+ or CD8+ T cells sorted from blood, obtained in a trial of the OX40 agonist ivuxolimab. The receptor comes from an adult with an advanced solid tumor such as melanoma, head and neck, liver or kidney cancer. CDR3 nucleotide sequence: TGCGCCAGCAGCCAGGGCTATCCAGGGGGCGCTTATGATCAGCCCCAGCATTTT. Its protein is CASSQGYPGGAYDQPQHF.